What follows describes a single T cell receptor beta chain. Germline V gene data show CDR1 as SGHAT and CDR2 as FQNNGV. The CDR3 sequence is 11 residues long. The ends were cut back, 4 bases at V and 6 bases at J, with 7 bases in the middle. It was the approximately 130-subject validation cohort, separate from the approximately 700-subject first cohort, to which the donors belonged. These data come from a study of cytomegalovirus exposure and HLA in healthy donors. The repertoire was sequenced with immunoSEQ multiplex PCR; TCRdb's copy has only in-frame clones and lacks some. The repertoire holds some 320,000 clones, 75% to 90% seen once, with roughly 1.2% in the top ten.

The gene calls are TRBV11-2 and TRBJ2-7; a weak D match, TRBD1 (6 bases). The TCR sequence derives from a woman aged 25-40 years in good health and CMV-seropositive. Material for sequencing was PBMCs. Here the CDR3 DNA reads TGTGCCAGCAGCTCAGGGGTCGAGCAGTACTTC. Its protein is CASSSGVEQYF.